What follows is one TCR beta chain and its context. This clone was observed a single time. Its antigen target is currently unknown. One base away there is no much larger clone; base qualities are not given. The immunoSEQ Assay, a bias-controlled multiplex PCR, was used to amplify TCRbeta CDR3 regions from genomic DNA. Regarding the original processing steps: Nucleated cell counts per sample were estimated from amplification of reference gene primers within the assay. Sequence reads were collapsed and filtered to measure the absolute abundance of every unique TCRbeta CDR3 rearrangement. For each sample, productive Simpson clonality was calculated as the square root of Simpson's diversity index over productive rearrangements. The clones in this table, taken by TCRdb from immuneACCESS, are in-frame only. Not every clone is retained; where verified, under half of the shortfall comes from an unresolved V gene, and the cause of the rest is unknown. The V and J calls and clone size were taken over from that table, and D and trimming were inferred from the DNA. The table for this sample lists about 140,000 clones; about four fifths of them were counted only once. The ten largest account for over 10% of the sample.

This entry is derived from a study of blood T cell repertoires in COVID-19 (dated by TCRdb to 2020 to 2022). For the study in its entirety: Samples covering the acute and convalescent phases of COVID-19 were provided by collaborators in the United States, Italy and Spain. Subjects who had been exposed to COVID-19, were actively infected with it, or had recovered from it provided the deeply sampled blood TCRbeta repertoires that made up the dataset. HLA class I and class II types, where available, came from metadata supplied by the sample provider rather than from assay-based typing. The prospective study material was composed of cDNA or gDNA derived from T cells, B-cell-depleted T cells, or PBMCs. Nearly every sample came with metadata listing a de-identified subject ID, COVID-19 status, age in years and sex. Samples came from the ongoing ImmuneRACE study (first 160 participants) plus 1,254 subjects from 6 global collaborators. The repertoires were released in a freely available public database intended as a resource for research on the immune response to SARS-CoV-2. Study-wide conclusions, independent of this receptor: How much clinical and demographic metadata was included differed by source and by participant, and the metadata was provided uncurated.

For CDR1 and CDR2, the germline V gene lists SGHNT and YENEEA. Relative to germline, V is 5 bases shorter and J is 7 bases shorter, with 17 bases between their ends. Reading from cysteine to phenylalanine, the CDR3 counts 15 amino acids. Solely the CDR3 DNA is kept, with 45 bases framed from the first base. The collaborating institutions used their own protocols to collect whole blood in K2EDTA tubes. For TCRbeta analysis, collaborators shipped samples as frozen whole blood, isolated PBMCs, or DNA extracted from either of those sample types. Sequences were obtained from peripheral blood. Rearrangement joined TRBV11-3 to TRBJ2-2, with the D gene uncertain. The sequence was collected from a man older than 75 with acute or convalescent COVID-19. The CDR3 reads CASSHIYQDGGELFF. The nucleotide sequence reads as follows: TGTGCCAGCAGCCACATCTACCAGGATGGCGGGGAGCTGTTTTTT.